This entry lists 26 T cell receptor beta chains sequenced from one sample in a study of blood T cell repertoires in COVID-19. The assay was immunoSEQ multiplex PCR, and TCRdb's table has in-frame clones only and misses some. Seen here are roughly 240,000 clones, 65% to 90% observed once, and the top ten hold less than 6.5%. Sequences were obtained from peripheral blood. The source of these receptors is a man aged 50-60 years with COVID-19, enrolled during active disease.

This clone was observed a single time. The rearrangement links TRBV27 to TRBJ2-7; tentative D call: TRBD1 (7 bases). Germline CDR1 reads MNHEY; CDR2 reads SMNVEV (reference sequence). The CDR3 length is 13 residues. V shed 5 bases and J shed 7 bases, with 15 bases lying between them. CDR3 loop: CASSKTGAGEQYF. In DNA, the CDR3 is TGTGCCAGCAGTAAAACAGGGGCGGGGGAGCAGTACTTC.

The chain links TRBV9 to TRBJ2-5; D uncertain. Trimming pared 4 bases from V and 1 base from J, leaving 11 bases between. Germline V CDR1 and CDR2: SGDLS, YYNGEE. This CDR3 has 14 residues. The CDR3 loop is CASSRDGFQETQYF. CDR3 nucleotide sequence: TGTGCCAGCAGCCGTGACGGGTTCCAAGAGACCCAGTACTTC.

The chain's CDR3 is CASSPAGTSLHEQYF. CDR3 DNA: TGCGCCAGCAGCCCAGCTGGGACTAGCCTCCACGAGCAGTACTTC. The chain links TRBV4-1 to TRBJ2-7; the match to TRBD2 covers 9 bases. CDR3 length: 15 residues. Germline V gene data show CDR1 as MGHRA and CDR2 as YSYEKL. V shed 4 bases, J shed 5 bases, and the junction held 9 bases outside the gene matches.

This rearrangement joins TRBV3-1 (or the pseudogene TRBV3-2) to TRBJ1-2; D is unclear. The ends were cut back, 1 base at V and 3 bases at J, with 6 bases in the middle. The CDR3 has 13 amino acids. CDR1 and CDR2 from the germline V gene are LGHDT and YNNKEL (reference sequence). The CDR3 spells CASSQAADYGYTF. The CDR3 DNA reads as TGTGCCAGCAGCCAAGCGGCGGACTATGGCTACACCTTC.

This clone was seen a handful of times. The rearrangement joins TRBV3-1 (or the pseudogene TRBV3-2) to TRBJ2-2; TRBD2 is a possible D gene (6 bases). This CDR3 region has 16 residues. Germline loops: CDR1 LGHDT, CDR2 YNNKEL (reference sequence). V was shortened by 4 bases and J by 0 bases, with 12 bases between the two germline ends. DNA of the CDR3: TGTGCCAGCAGCCCCCGGGGGTCAGCGAACACCGGGGAGCTGTTTTTT. Protein product: CASSPRGSANTGELFF.

The chain has TRBV5-1 and TRBJ2-1; 9 bases match TRBD1. Germline assignment: CDR1 SGHRS and CDR2 YFSETQ. The junction had 4 bases not matched to a gene; V was cut back by 6 bases and J by 3 bases. This CDR3 comprises 14 residues. The chain's CDR3 is CASISGQGYNEQFF. CDR3 nucleotides: TGCGCCAGCATTTCGGGACAGGGCTACAATGAGCAGTTCTTC.

This chain links TRBV6-5 with TRBJ1-5, with 10 bases lining up with TRBD1. The trim removed 6 bases at V and 2 bases at J, leaving 4 bases unmatched. CDR3 size: 15 residues. Germline V lookup: CDR1 MNHEY, CDR2 SVGAGI. CDR3 DNA sequence: TGTGCCAGCAGCCGGGGGACAGGGGGCAATCAGCCCCAGCATTTT. It codes for CASSRGTGGNQPQHF.

The chain joins TRBV20-1 to TRBJ2-7, with a possible D match to TRBD1 (6 bases). There are 11 residues in the CDR3. Germline lookup yields CDR1 DFQATT and CDR2 SNEGSKA (reference sequence). The ends were cut back, 2 bases at V and 6 bases at J, with 8 bases in the middle. This CDR3 reads CSARSGAEQYF. CDR3 coding DNA: TGCAGTGCTAGATCAGGGGCCGAGCAGTACTTC.

The V and J genes are TRBV2 and TRBJ1-6; TRBD1 aligns across 8 bases. CDR3 length: 14 residues. V shed 6 bases and J 10 bases; nucleotides not matched to a gene: 8. CDR1 and CDR2 (germline): SNHLY, FYNNEI. The CDR3 DNA reads as TGTGCCAGCAGGGTGGACAGGGCAGTCTCACCCCTCCACTTT. Protein sequence: CASRVDRAVSPLHF. The variable domain in full, with the rest retrieved from reference TRBV2 and TRBJ1-6, is EPEVTQTPSHQVTQMGQEVILRCVPISNHLYFYWYRQILGQKVEFLVSFYNNEISEKSEIFDDQFSVERPDGSNFTLKIRSTKLEDSAMYFCASRVDRAVSPLHFGNGTRLTVT.

V is TRBV7-6 and J is TRBJ2-7; TRBD2 might be the D (5 bases). The CDR3 runs to 13 residues. V lost 5 bases and J lost 5, with 13 bases in between. The germline CDR1 and CDR2 sequences are SGHVS and FNYEAQ. The chain's CDR3 is CASSLTSGDEQYF. The CDR3 DNA reads as TGTGCCAGCAGCCTTACGTCCGGGGACGAGCAGTACTTC.

The genes are TRBV19 and TRBJ2-7, with a weak D call TRBD1 (6 bases). Germline V CDR1 and CDR2: LNHDA, SQIVND (reference sequence). The V gene lost 6 bases and the J gene lost 2 bases, with 14 bases spanning the gap. This CDR3 has 14 amino acids. The CDR3 sequence: CASRSAGVAYEQYF. The CDR3 region has the DNA TGTGCCAGTAGGAGTGCAGGGGTAGCCTACGAGCAGTACTTC. Full variable domain (missing parts from reference TRBV19 and TRBJ2-7): DGGITQSPKYLFRKEGQNVTLSCEQNLNHDAMYWYRQDPGQGLRLIYYSQIVNDFQKGDIAEGYSVSREKKESFPLTVTSAQKNPTAFYLCASRSAGVAYEQYFGPGTRLTVT.

This sequence joins TRBV5-1 and TRBJ1-4; 7 bases are shared with TRBD1. V shed 4 bases, J shed 0 bases, and the junction held 3 bases outside the gene matches. CDR3 size: 15 residues. The V gene's germline CDR1 is SGHRS and CDR2 YFSETQ. The CDR3 coding sequence is TGCGCCAGCAGCGCGGGGACAGCAACTAATGAAAAACTGTTTTTT. Translation: CASSAGTATNEKLFF.

This chain joins TRBV23-1 and TRBJ1-6, with TRBD1 as a possible D gene (6 bases). TRBV23-1 is flagged as an ORF with uncertain function. V lost 10 bases and J 8 bases, leaving 30 bases between the germline ends. The CDR3 is 18 amino acids. The CDR3 sequence: CATPEGGAGWCLDSPLHF. CDR3 DNA: TGCGCCACCCCGGAGGGGGGGGCCGGTTGGTGTCTGGATTCACCCCTCCACTTT.

This chain uses TRBV11-1 with TRBJ1-5; D not certain. Trimming shortened V by 5 bases and J by 5 bases, and 10 bases separated the two germline ends. This CDR3 comprises 13 residues. Germline CDR1 and CDR2: SGHAT and FQDESV (reference sequence). The CDR3 reads CASSLAEDQPQHF. The CDR3 DNA follows: TGTGCCAGCAGCCTGGCCGAGGATCAGCCCCAGCATTTT.

This clone occurred once. V gene TRBV5-1 combines with J gene TRBJ2-5; 14 bases fit TRBD2. The V gene's germline CDR1 is SGHRS and CDR2 YFSETQ. The CDR3 spans 16 residues. V lost 4 bases, J lost 2 bases, and 4 bases stayed unmatched. The CDR3 bases are TGCGCCAGCAGCGTCGGGACTAGCGGGGGTCAAGAGACCCAGTACTTC. It specifies CASSVGTSGGQETQYF.

The CDR3 DNA follows: TGTGCCAGCAGCATAGGACAGGGCTACTACAATGAGCAGTTCTTC. Translation: CASSIGQGYYNEQFF. V gene TRBV7-9 combines with J gene TRBJ2-1, with 8 bases that match TRBD1. Germline CDR1 and CDR2: SEHNR and FQNEAQ (reference sequence). This CDR3 region has 15 residues. Trimming took 5 bases from V and 3 from J; bases not matched to a gene: 6.

This chain links TRBV9 with TRBJ2-3; D is unclear. This CDR3 has 13 amino acids. Trimming stripped 4 bases from V and 4 bases from J, with 10 bases between. CDR1 and CDR2 from the germline V gene are SGDLS and YYNGEE. CDR3 in DNA: TGTGCCAGCAGCCAAGCCCTTGCAGATACGCAGTATTTT. Residues: CASSQALADTQYF.

The CDR3 DNA reads as TGTGCCATCAGTGGTGATAGCGGCAAAAACATTCAGTACTTC. Amino acid sequence: CAISGDSGKNIQYF. V usage is TRBV10-3 and J usage is TRBJ2-4; a weak D match, TRBD2 (6 bases). V was pared by 4 bases and J by 3 bases, with 10 bases between. CDR3 length: 14 amino acids. Per germline, CDR1 ENHRY and CDR2 SYGVKD.

The chain combines TRBV7-2 with TRBJ2-7, with 7 bases aligning to TRBD2. The J segment lost 2 bases and the V segment lost 2 bases, leaving 6 bases of the junction unmatched. The CDR3 is made up of 15 amino acids. CDR1 SGHTA and CDR2 FQGNSA come from the germline V gene. As DNA, the CDR3 is TGTGCCAGCAGCTTAACATCGGGGGGAGCCTACGAGCAGTACTTC. This codes for CASSLTSGGAYEQYF.

The V call is TRBV10-2, the J call TRBJ2-3, with 7 bases matching TRBD2. The CDR3 runs 16 residues. Germline V lookup: CDR1 WSHSY, CDR2 SAAADI. J gave up 6 bases and V 1 base, and 10 bases lay outside the gene matches. The CDR3 DNA is TGCGCCAGCAGTGAGTGGGGACTATCCCCCGGGGATACGCAGTATTTT. It codes for CASSEWGLSPGDTQYF.

The gene calls are TRBV27 and TRBJ2-7, with TRBD2 matching 7 bases. This CDR3 spans 15 amino acids. V was clipped by 7 bases and J by 3 bases; unmatched bases: 12. The germline gives CDR1 MNHEY, CDR2 SMNVEV (reference sequence). The CDR3 bases are TGTGCCAGCAAATTAGATGGGACTATTTACTACGAGCAGTACTTC. This encodes CASKLDGTIYYEQYF.

The gene calls are TRBV3-1 (or the pseudogene TRBV3-2) and TRBJ2-5; maybe TRBD1 (6 bases). CDR1 and CDR2 (germline): LGHDT, YNNKEL (reference sequence). The germline V and J ends were trimmed by 3 bases and 5 bases, with 19 bases remaining between them. CDR3 length equals 16 residues. CDR3 in DNA: TGTGCCAGCAGCCATTATACAGGGTACCCCGTGGAGACCCAGTACTTC. Amino acid sequence: CASSHYTGYPVETQYF.

V gene TRBV10-3 combines with J gene TRBJ1-1, with D uncertain. This CDR3 is built from 15 residues. V was cut by 4 bases and J by 0 bases, with 12 bases left in between. Germline assignment: CDR1 ENHRY and CDR2 SYGVKD. CDR3 sequence reads: CAISAVAPMNTEAFF. The CDR3 bases are TGTGCCATCAGTGCCGTCGCACCTATGAACACTGAAGCTTTCTTT.

The gene calls are TRBV9 and TRBJ1-2, with TRBD1 as a possible D gene (5 bases). The V end was cut by 4 bases, the J end by 6 bases, with 16 bases between. The germline CDR1 and CDR2 sequences are SGDLS and YYNGEE. The CDR3 spans 14 residues. This CDR3 reads CASSSPRGGNGYTF. Here the CDR3 DNA reads TGTGCCAGCAGCTCACCCCGGGGGGGGAATGGCTACACCTTC.

The chain uses TRBV10-3 and TRBJ2-5; TRBD1 is a possible D gene (6 bases). CDR3 length: 13 amino acids. The V end was cut by 6 bases, the J end by 3 bases, with 11 bases between. Germline-derived CDR1 and CDR2 are ENHRY and SYGVKD. The CDR3 bases are TGTGCCATCAGCTCTAACAGGGAAGAGACCCAGTACTTC. This encodes CAISSNREETQYF.

The rearrangement uses TRBV19 and TRBJ1-5; no clear D. Trimming took 3 bases from V and 7 from J, leaving 10 bases between them. Germline V CDR1 and CDR2: LNHDA, SQIVND (reference sequence). The CDR3 has 13 amino acids. The CDR3 sequence is CASSIGQKQPQHF. In DNA form, the CDR3 reads TGTGCCAGTAGTATTGGCCAGAAACAGCCCCAGCATTTT.